What follows describes a single T cell receptor beta chain. Quantitative 5'-RACE was performed with molecular barcodes, and it yielded the TCR beta libraries. A single record per CDR3 protein comes from TCRdb applying MiXCR to the 5' RACE reads. The sample lists approximately 140,000 distinct CDR3 sequences, around 43% occurring once. This sample was included in a study of CD8 T cells in ankylosing spondylitis. The germline V gene has CDR1 MGHRA and CDR2 YSYEKL. The CDR3 is 15 residues long. V was pared by 4 bases and J by 4 bases, with 16 bases between. The clonotype was recovered from a male donor with ankylosing spondylitis. Source material: synovial fluid, either unsorted or a sorted T cell fraction (not recorded which). This sequence joins TRBV4-1 and TRBJ1-1, with D hard to call. The CDR3 region is CASSPQLRGGTEAFF. CDR3 nucleotide sequence: TGCGCCAGCAGCCCCCAACTGCGGGGTGGCACTGAAGCTTTCTTT.